Included here is one T cell receptor beta chain sequence, with context. These data originate in a study of control samples from healthy donors and cancer patients. Assay used: immunoSEQ multiplex PCR; TCRdb lists only in-frame clones, some missing. The table records about 140,000 clones, around 88% of them present only once. CDR1 and CDR2 (germline): GTSNPN, SVGIG (reference sequence). Trimming shortened V by 2 bases and J by 7 bases, and 14 bases separated the two germline ends. This CDR3 has 14 residues. The clonotype originates from a man aged 18 to 29 in good health. The chain joins TRBV30 to TRBJ1-4; the D is unclear. The sequenced sample consisted of blood. In nucleotides, the CDR3 is TGTGCCTGGAGTCGGGCTCGAACCAGTGAAAAACTGTTTTTT. Its protein product is CAWSRARTSEKLFF. The whole variable domain, filled in from reference TRBV30 and TRBJ1-4, reads SQTIHQWPATLVQPVGSPLSLECTVEGTSNPNLYWYRQAAGRGLQLLFYSVGIGQISSEVPQNLSASRPQDRQFILSSKKLLLSDSGFYLCAWSRARTSEKLFFGSGTQLSVL.